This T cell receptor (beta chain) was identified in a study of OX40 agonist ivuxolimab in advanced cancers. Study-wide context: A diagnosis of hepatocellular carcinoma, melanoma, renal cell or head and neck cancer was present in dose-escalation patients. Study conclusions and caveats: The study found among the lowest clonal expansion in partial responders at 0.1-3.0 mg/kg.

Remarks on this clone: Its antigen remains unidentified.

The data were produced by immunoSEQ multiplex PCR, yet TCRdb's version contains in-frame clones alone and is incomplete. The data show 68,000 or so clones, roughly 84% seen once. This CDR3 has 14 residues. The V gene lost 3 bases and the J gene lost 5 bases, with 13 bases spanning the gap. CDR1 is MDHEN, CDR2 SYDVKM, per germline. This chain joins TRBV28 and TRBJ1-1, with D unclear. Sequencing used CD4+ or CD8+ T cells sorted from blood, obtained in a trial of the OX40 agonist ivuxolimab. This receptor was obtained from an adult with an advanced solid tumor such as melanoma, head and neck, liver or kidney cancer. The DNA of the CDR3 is TGTGCCAGCAGTTTGACTCCCGCGCGGACTGAAGCTTTCTTT. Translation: CASSLTPARTEAFF.